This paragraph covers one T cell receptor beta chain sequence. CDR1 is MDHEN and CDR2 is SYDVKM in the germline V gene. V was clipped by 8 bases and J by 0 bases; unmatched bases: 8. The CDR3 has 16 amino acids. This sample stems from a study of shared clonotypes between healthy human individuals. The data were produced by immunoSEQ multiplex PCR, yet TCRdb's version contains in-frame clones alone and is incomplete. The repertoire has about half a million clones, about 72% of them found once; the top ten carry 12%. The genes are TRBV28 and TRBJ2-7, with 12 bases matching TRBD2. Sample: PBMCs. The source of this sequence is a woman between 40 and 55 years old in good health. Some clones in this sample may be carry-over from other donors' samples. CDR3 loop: CASPPLAGGDSYEQYF. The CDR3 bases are TGTGCCAGCCCCCCCCTAGCGGGAGGGGACTCCTACGAGCAGTACTTC. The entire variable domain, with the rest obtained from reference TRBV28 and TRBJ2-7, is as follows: DVKVTQSSRYLVKRTGEKVFLECVQDMDHENMFWYRQDPGLGLRLIYFSYDVKMKEKGDIPEGYSVSREKKERFSLILESASTNQTSMYLCASPPLAGGDSYEQYFGPGTRLTVT.